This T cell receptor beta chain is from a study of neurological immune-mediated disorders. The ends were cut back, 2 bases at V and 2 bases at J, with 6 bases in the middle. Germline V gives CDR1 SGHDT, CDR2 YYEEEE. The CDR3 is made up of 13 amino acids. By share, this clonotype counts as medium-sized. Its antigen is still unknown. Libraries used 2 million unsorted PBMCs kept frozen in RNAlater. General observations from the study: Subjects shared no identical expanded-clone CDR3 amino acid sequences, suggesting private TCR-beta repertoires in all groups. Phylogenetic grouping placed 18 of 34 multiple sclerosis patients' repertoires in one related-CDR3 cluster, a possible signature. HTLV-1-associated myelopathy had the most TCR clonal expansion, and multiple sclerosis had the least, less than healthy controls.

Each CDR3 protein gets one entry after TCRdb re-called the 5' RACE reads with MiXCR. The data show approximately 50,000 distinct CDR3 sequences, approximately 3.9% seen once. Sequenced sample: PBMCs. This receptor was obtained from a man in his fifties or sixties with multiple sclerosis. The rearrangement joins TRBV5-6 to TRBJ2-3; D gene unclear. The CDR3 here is CASSFRFTDTQYF. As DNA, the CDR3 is TGTGCCAGCAGCTTTAGGTTCACAGATACGCAGTATTTT.